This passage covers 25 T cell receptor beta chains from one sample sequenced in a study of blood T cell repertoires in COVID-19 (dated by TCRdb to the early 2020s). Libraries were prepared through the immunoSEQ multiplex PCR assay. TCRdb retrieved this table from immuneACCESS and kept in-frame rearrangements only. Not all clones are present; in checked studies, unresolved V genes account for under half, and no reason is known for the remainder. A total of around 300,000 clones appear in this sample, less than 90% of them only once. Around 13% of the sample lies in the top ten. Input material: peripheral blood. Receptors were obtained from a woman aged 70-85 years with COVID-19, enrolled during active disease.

The CDR3 protein is CASSLEDFGQVYEKLFF. CDR3 DNA sequence: TGCGCCAGCAGCTTGGAAGACTTTGGACAGGTGTATGAAAAACTGTTTTTT. This chain links TRBV5-1 with TRBJ1-4; 7 bases agree with TRBD1. Germline trimming cut 0 bases from V and 6 bases from J; bases unmatched to any gene: 11. CDR1 SGHRS and CDR2 YFSETQ come from the germline V gene. The CDR3 length is 17 residues.

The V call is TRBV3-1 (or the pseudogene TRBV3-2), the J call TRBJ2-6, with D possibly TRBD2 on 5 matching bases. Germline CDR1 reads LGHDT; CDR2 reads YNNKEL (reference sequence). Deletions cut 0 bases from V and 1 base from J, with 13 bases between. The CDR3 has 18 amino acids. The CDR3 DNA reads TGTGCCAGCAGCCAAGATAGTGTCAGGAGGTCTGGGGCCAACGTCCTGACTTTC. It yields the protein CASSQDSVRRSGANVLTF.

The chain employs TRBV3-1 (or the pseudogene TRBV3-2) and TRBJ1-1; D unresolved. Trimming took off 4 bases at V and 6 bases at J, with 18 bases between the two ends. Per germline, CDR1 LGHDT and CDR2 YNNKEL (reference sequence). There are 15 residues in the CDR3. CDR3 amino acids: CASSPRPQFIPEAFF. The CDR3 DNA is TGTGCCAGCAGCCCAAGGCCACAGTTCATACCTGAAGCTTTCTTT.

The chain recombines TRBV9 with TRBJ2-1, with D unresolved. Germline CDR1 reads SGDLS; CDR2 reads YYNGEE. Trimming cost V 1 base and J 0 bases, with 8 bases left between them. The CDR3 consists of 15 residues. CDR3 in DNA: TGTGCCAGCAGCGTACTAGGAAGCTCCTACAATGAGCAGTTCTTC. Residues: CASSVLGSSYNEQFF.

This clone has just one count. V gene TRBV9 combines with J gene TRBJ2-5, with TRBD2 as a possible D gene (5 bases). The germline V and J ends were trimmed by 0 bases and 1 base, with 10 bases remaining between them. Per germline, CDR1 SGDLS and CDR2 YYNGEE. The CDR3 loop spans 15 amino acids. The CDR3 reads CASSVAGVTQETQYF. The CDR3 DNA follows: TGTGCCAGCAGCGTAGCCGGGGTGACCCAAGAGACCCAGTACTTC.

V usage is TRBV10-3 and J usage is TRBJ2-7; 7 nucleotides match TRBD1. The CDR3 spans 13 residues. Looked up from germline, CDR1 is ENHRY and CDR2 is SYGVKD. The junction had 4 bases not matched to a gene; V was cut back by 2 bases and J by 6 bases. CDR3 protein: CAISEDRETEQYF. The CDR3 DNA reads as TGTGCCATCAGTGAGGACAGGGAAACCGAGCAGTACTTC.

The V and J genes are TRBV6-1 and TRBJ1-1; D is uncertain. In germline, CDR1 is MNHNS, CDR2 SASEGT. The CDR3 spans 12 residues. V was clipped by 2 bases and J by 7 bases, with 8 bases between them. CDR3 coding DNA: TGTGCCAGCAGTGAAATTCGTATTGAAGCTTTCTTT. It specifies CASSEIRIEAFF.

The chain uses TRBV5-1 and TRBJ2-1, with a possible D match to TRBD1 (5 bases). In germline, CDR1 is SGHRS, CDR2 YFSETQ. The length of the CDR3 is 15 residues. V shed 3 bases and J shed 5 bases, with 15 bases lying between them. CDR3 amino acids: CASSWLGQGNNEQFF. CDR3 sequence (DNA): TGCGCCAGCAGCTGGCTCGGGCAGGGTAACAATGAGCAGTTCTTC.

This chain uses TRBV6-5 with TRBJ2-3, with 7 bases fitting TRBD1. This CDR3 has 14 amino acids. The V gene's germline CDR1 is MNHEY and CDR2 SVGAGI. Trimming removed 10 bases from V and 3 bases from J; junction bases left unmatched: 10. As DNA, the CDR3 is TGTGCCAACTCGGCGACAGGGAGAACAGATACGCAGTATTTT. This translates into CANSATGRTDTQYF.

The CDR3 DNA follows: TGTGCCACTAGGACAGGGGTATTCTATGGCTACACCTTC. The encoded protein is CATRTGVFYGYTF. The chain employs TRBV2 and TRBJ1-2, with 9 bases fitting TRBD1. The CDR3 has 13 amino acids. Germline CDR1 reads SNHLY; CDR2 reads FYNNEI. V lost 10 bases and J lost 4; bases outside the gene matches: 7.

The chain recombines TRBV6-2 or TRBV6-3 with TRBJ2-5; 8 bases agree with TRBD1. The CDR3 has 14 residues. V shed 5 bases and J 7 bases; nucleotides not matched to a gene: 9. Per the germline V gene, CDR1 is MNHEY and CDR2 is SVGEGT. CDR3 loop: CASSRTGQGGTQYF. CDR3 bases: TGTGCCAGCAGTCGGACAGGGCAAGGGGGGACCCAGTACTTC.

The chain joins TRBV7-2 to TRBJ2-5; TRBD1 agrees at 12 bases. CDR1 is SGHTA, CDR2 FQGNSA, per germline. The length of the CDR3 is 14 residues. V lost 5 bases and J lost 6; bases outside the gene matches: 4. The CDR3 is CASSPGQGAKTQYF. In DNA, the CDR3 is TGTGCCAGCAGCCCGGGACAGGGGGCGAAGACCCAGTACTTC. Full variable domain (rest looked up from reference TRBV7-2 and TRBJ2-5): GAGVSQSPSNKVTEKGKDVELRCDPISGHTALYWYRQSLGQGLEFLIYFQGNSAPDKSGLPSDRFSAERTGGSVSTLTIQRTQQEDSAVYLCASSPGQGAKTQYFGPGTRLLVL.

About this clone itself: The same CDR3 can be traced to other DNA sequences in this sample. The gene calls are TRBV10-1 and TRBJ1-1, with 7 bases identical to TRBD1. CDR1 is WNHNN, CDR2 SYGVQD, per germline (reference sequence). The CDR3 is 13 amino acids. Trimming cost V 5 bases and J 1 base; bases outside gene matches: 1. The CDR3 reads CASSRDRNTEAFF. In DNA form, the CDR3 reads TGCGCCAGCAGTAGGGACAGGAACACTGAAGCTTTCTTT.

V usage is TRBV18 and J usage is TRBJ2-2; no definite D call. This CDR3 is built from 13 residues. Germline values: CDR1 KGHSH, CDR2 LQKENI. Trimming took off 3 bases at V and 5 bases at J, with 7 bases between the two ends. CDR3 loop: CASSPGGTGELFF. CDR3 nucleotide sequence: TGTGCCAGCTCACCTGGCGGAACCGGGGAGCTGTTTTTT.

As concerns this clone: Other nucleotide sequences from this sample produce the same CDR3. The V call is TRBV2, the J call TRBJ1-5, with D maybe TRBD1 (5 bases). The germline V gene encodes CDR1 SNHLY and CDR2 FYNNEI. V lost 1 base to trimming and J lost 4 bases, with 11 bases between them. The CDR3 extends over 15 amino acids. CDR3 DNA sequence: TGTGCCAGCAGTGAAGGCCCAAAGGGGAATCAGCCCCAGCATTTT. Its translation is CASSEGPKGNQPQHF.

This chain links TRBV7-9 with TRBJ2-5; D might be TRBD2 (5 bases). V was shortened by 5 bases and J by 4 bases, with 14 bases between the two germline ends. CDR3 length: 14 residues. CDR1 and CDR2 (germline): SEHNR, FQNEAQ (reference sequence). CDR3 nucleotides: TGTGCCAGCAGCCGCAGTGAAGGACTAGAGACCCAGTACTTC. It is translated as CASSRSEGLETQYF.

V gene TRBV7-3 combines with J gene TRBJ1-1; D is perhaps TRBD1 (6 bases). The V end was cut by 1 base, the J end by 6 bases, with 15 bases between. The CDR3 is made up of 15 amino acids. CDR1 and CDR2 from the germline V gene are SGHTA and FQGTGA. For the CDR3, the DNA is TGTGCCAGCAGCTTAAGCCAGAGGGGGACCCCTGAAGCTTTCTTT. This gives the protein CASSLSQRGTPEAFF. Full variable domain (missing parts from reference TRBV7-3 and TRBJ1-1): GAGVSQTPSNKVTEKGKYVELRCDPISGHTALYWYRQSLGQGPEFLIYFQGTGAADDSGLPNDRFFAVRPEGSVSTLKIQRTERGDSAVYLCASSLSQRGTPEAFFGQGTRLTVV.

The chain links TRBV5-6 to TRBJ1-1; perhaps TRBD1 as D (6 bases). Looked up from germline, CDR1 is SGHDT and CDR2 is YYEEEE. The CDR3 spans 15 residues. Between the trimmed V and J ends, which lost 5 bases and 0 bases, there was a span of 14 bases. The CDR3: CASSLPQGLNTEAFF. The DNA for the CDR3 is TGTGCCAGCAGTTTGCCCCAGGGGCTGAACACTGAAGCTTTCTTT.

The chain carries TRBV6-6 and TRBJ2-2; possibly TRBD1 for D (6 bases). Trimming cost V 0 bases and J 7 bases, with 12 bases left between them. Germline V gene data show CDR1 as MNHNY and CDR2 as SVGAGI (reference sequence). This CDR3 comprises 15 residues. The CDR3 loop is CASSYSGAGSGELFF. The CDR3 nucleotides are TGTGCCAGCAGTTACTCGGGGGCAGGTAGCGGGGAGCTGTTTTTT.

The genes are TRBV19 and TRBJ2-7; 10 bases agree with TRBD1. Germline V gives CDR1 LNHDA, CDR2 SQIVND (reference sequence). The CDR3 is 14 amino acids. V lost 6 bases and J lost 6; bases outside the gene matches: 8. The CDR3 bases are TGTGCCAGTAGCCCGGGACAGGGGATTTCCGAGCAGTACTTC. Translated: CASSPGQGISEQYF.

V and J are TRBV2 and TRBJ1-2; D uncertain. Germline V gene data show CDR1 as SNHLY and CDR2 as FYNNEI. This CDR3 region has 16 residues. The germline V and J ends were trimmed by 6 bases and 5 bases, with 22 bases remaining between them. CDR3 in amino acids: CASSPPGEQSWYGYTF. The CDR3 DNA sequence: TGTGCCAGCAGCCCCCCCGGGGAGCAGTCATGGTATGGCTACACCTTC.

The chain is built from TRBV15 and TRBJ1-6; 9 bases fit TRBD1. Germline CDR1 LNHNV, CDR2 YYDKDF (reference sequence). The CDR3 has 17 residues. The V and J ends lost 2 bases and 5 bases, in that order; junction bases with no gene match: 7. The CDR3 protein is CATSRPVGTGNNSPLHF. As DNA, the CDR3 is TGTGCCACCAGCAGACCTGTAGGGACAGGGAATAATTCACCCCTCCACTTT.

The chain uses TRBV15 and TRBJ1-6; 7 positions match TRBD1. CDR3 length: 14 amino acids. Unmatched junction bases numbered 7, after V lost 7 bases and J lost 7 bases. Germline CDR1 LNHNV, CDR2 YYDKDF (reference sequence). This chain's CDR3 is CATKPWDSNSPLHF. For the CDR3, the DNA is TGTGCCACCAAGCCCTGGGACAGCAATTCACCCCTCCACTTT.

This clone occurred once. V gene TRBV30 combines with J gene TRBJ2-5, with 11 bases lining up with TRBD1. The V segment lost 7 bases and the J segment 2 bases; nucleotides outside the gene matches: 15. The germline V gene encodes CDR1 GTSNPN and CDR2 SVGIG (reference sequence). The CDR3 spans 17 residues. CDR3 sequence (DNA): TGTGCCTTCCGGCGGGACAGGGGGTCCGATGGTCAAGAGACCCAGTACTTC. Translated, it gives CAFRRDRGSDGQETQYF. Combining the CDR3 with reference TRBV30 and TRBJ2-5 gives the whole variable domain SQTIHQWPATLVQPVGSPLSLECTVEGTSNPNLYWYRQAAGRGLQLLFYSVGIGQISSEVPQNLSASRPQDRQFILSSKKLLLSDSGFYLCAFRRDRGSDGQETQYFGPGTRLLVL.

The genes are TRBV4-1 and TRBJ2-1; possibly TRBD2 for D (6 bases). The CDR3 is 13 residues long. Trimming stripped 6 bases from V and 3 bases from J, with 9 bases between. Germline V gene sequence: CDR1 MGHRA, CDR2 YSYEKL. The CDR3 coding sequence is TGCGCCAGCAGTCCGGAGGGCTACAATGAGCAGTTCTTC. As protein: CASSPEGYNEQFF.